One and the same sample provided the 2 T cell receptor beta chains below, sequenced in a study of vaccination effects on CD4 cells after COVID-19. Ahead of sequencing, the ViraFEST assay grew antigen-specific CD4+ T cells using viral peptide pools. Once cultured for around 11 days, the cells underwent separation to obtain CD4+ T cells. Subjects were given two BNT162b2 or mRNA-1273 vaccine doses. No antigens are known for them. Produced via immunoSEQ multiplex PCR; TCRdb's table is partial and in-frame only. The sample holds about 66,000 clones; under 80% are singletons and the top ten take approximately 0.95%. The sequences come from CD4+ T cells from PBMCs cultured with HCoV-OC43 spike peptides, collected after COVID-19 vaccination. Documented subset: HCoV-OC43 spike overlapping peptide pool stimulation. These TCRs come from a human donor who received a COVID-19 vaccine.

V gene TRBV18 combines with J gene TRBJ1-1; D is unresolved. V was shortened by 3 bases and J by 1 base, with 18 bases between the two germline ends. In germline, CDR1 is KGHSH, CDR2 LQKENI. The CDR3 contains 17 residues. The CDR3 region has the DNA TGTGCCAGCTCACCGCCGGGAGGAGCCCTTGGGAACACTGAAGCTTTCTTT. It translates to CASSPPGGALGNTEAFF.

The chain links TRBV2 to TRBJ1-2, with 11 bases lining up with TRBD1. V gave up 4 bases and J gave up 5 bases; unmatched junction bases: 3. The CDR3 runs to 14 residues. Per germline, CDR1 SNHLY and CDR2 FYNNEI. DNA of the CDR3: TGTGCCAGCAGTGGGGACAGGGGGTTGTATGGCTACACCTTC. Translated: CASSGDRGLYGYTF.